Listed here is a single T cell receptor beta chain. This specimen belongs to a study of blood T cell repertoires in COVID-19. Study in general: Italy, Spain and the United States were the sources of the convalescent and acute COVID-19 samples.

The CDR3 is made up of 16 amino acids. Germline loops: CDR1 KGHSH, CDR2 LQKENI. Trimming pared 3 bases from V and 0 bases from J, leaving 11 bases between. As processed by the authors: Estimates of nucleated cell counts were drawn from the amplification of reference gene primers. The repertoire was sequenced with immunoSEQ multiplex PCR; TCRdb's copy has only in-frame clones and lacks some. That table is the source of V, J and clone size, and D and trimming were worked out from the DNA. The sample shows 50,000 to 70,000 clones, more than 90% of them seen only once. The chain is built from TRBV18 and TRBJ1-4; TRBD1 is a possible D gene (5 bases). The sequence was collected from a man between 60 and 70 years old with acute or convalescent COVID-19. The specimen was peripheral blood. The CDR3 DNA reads TGTGCCAGCTCACCCCGACAGACTGCAACTAATGAAAAACTGTTTTTT. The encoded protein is CASSPRQTATNEKLFF.